Presented here are 29 T cell receptor beta chains from one specimen sequenced in a study of T cells in localized non-small cell lung cancer. Clones were sequenced by immunoSEQ multiplex PCR, and TCRdb holds only the in-frame ones, with some missing. Of about 23,000 clones in the sample, roughly 84% are singletons; the top ten hold more than 4.5%. The specimen comprised PBMCs, sampled before any cancer treatment. The receptors here all came from a man aged 40 to 70 with stage II lung adenocarcinoma.

This chain uses TRBV7-9 with TRBJ1-5; no firm D call. CDR3 length equals 12 residues. The germline CDR1 and CDR2 sequences are SEHNR and FQNEAQ (reference sequence). Trimming pared 3 bases from V and 7 bases from J, leaving 7 bases between. The CDR3 loop reads CASSFAGQPQHF. The DNA of the CDR3 is TGTGCCAGCAGCTTTGCCGGGCAGCCCCAGCATTTT. Based on the CDR3 plus reference TRBV7-9 and TRBJ1-5, the full variable domain is DTGVSQNPRHKITKRGQNVTFRCDPISEHNRLYWYRQTLGQGPEFLTYFQNEAQLEKSRLLSDRFSAERPKGSFSTLEIQRTEQGDSAMYLCASSFAGQPQHFGDGTRLSIL.

The chain is built from TRBV10-3 and TRBJ2-6, with D perhaps TRBD1 or TRBD2 (5 bases each). Germline loops: CDR1 ENHRY, CDR2 SYGVKD. CDR3 size: 18 residues. The V and J ends lost 10 bases and 1 base respectively, with 23 bases between them. CDR3 in amino acids: CATSYNEGRGSGANVLTF. DNA of the CDR3: TGTGCCACCTCTTACAATGAGGGGAGAGGGTCTGGGGCCAACGTCCTGACTTTC.

V gene TRBV5-6 combines with J gene TRBJ2-7, with 12 bases identical to TRBD2. Per germline, CDR1 SGHDT and CDR2 YYEEEE. V was pared by 0 bases and J by 0 bases, with 4 bases of the junction left unmatched. This CDR3 is 17 amino acids long. CDR3 DNA: TGTGCCAGCAGCTTGGCCGGACTAGCGGGATTCTCCTACGAGCAGTACTTC. It yields the protein CASSLAGLAGFSYEQYF.

This clone has only a few counts. The chain has TRBV6-5 and TRBJ1-2, with a possible D match to TRBD1 (5 bases). The germline V gene has CDR1 MNHEY and CDR2 SVGAGI. The CDR3 sequence is 15 residues long. Trimming removed 4 bases at V and 2 bases at J, with 14 bases between. CDR3 bases: TGTGCCAGCAGTTGGACATTGGCGTCCAACTATGGCTACACCTTC. Protein: CASSWTLASNYGYTF.

This rearrangement joins TRBV7-3 to TRBJ2-7, with 7 bases identical to TRBD2. Germline CDR1 and CDR2: SGHTA and FQGTGA. This CDR3 has 15 residues. Unmatched junction bases numbered 6, after V lost 0 bases and J lost 4 bases. The CDR3 loop is CASSLTASGPYEQYF. The CDR3, as DNA: TGTGCCAGCAGCTTAACTGCTAGCGGTCCTTACGAGCAGTACTTC.

The chain links TRBV6-5 to TRBJ1-5; D might be TRBD1 (6 bases). This CDR3 region has 13 residues. V was clipped by 5 bases and J by 4 bases, with 9 bases between them. Per the germline V gene, CDR1 is MNHEY and CDR2 is SVGAGI. The CDR3 DNA follows: TGTGCCAGCAGTAGGACAGAGAATCAGCCCCAGCATTTT. Translated: CASSRTENQPQHF.

This clone was seen a few times. The chain has TRBV6-5 and TRBJ1-6; D is unclear. The V gene lost 7 bases and the J gene lost 10 bases, with 14 bases spanning the gap. The germline gives CDR1 MNHEY, CDR2 SVGAGI. There are 13 residues in the CDR3. In DNA, the CDR3 is TGTGCCAGCACCCCTTCCTTCCGGTCACCCCTCCACTTT. Translating gives CASTPSFRSPLHF.

V is TRBV9 and J is TRBJ1-6, with 7 bases lining up with TRBD1. This CDR3 comprises 15 residues. The trim removed 3 bases at V and 7 bases at J, leaving 7 bases unmatched. In germline, CDR1 is SGDLS, CDR2 YYNGEE. CDR3 sequence (DNA): TGTGCCAGCAGCGCCCCCGGGACAGTCAATTCACCCCTCCACTTT. This sequence encodes CASSAPGTVNSPLHF.

J is TRBJ1-5 and V is TRBV6-6; the D is unclear. The germline V gene encodes CDR1 MNHNY and CDR2 SVGAGI (reference sequence). The germline V and J ends were trimmed by 5 bases and 5 bases, with 10 bases remaining between them. This CDR3 has 13 residues. The CDR3 reads CASSGRVDQPQHF. The CDR3 DNA follows: TGTGCCAGCAGTGGCAGAGTTGATCAGCCCCAGCATTTT.

By frequency in the sample, this clone is medium-sized (0.01 to 0.1%). The rearrangement joins TRBV13 to TRBJ2-2; no clear D gene. Germline CDR1 and CDR2: PRHDT and FYEKMQ (reference sequence). Deletions cut 4 bases from V and 6 bases from J, with 9 bases between. The CDR3 sequence is 13 residues long. CDR3: CASSSPVPGELFF. The CDR3 DNA reads as TGTGCCAGCAGCTCTCCGGTCCCCGGGGAGCTGTTTTTT.

J is TRBJ2-2 and V is TRBV6-6; D is perhaps TRBD1 (5 bases). Trimming cost V 5 bases and J 6 bases, with 10 bases left between them. The germline V gene encodes CDR1 MNHNY and CDR2 SVGAGI (reference sequence). The CDR3 totals 13 residues. The CDR3 DNA is TGTGCCAGCAGTGACCAGGGTCCCGGGGAGCTGTTTTTT. As protein: CASSDQGPGELFF.

V and J are TRBV15 and TRBJ1-2; the match to TRBD1 covers 8 bases. With V trimmed by 4 bases and J by 2 bases, 9 bases remained unmatched. Germline CDR1 LNHNV, CDR2 YYDKDF (reference sequence). The CDR3 has 16 amino acids. The chain's CDR3 is CATSTGGTGGNYGYTF. CDR3 in DNA: TGTGCCACCAGCACAGGGGGGACAGGCGGGAACTATGGCTACACCTTC.

This clone showed up just a few times. V and J are TRBV6-5 and TRBJ1-2; 9 bases fit TRBD1. Germline V gene lookup returns CDR1 MNHEY and CDR2 SVGAGI. This CDR3 contains 14 residues. The junction had 11 bases not matched to a gene; V was cut back by 7 bases and J by 8 bases. The CDR3 spells CASTTGGSGSGYTF. Written as DNA, the CDR3 is TGTGCCAGCACGACAGGGGGAAGTGGGAGCGGCTACACCTTC.

The chain is built from TRBV6-4 and TRBJ2-7, with no clear D. From germline, CDR1 is MRHNA and CDR2 SNTAGT. The V gene lost 0 bases and the J gene lost 2 bases, with 11 bases spanning the gap. The CDR3 has 15 residues. The CDR3 sequence: CASSDSGPATYEQYF. DNA for the CDR3: TGTGCCAGCAGTGACTCGGGCCCAGCGACCTACGAGCAGTACTTC.

By share, this clone ranks as medium-sized. The V gene is TRBV6-6, the J gene TRBJ1-5; TRBD1 might be the D (5 bases). This CDR3 has 15 residues. Germline V CDR1 and CDR2: MNHNY, SVGAGI (reference sequence). The V and J ends lost 2 bases and 3 bases respectively, with 11 bases between them. This CDR3 reads CASSYPDSHNQPQHF. The CDR3 nucleotides are TGTGCCAGCAGTTACCCCGACAGTCACAATCAGCCCCAGCATTTT.

The chain employs TRBV27 and TRBJ2-7; 9 nucleotides match TRBD1. The V segment lost 5 bases and the J segment 2 bases; nucleotides outside the gene matches: 7. The germline V gene encodes CDR1 MNHEY and CDR2 SMNVEV (reference sequence). This CDR3 is 15 amino acids long. CDR3: CASSPLQGAAYEQYF. CDR3 coding DNA: TGTGCCAGCAGTCCTCTACAGGGGGCTGCCTACGAGCAGTACTTC.

The chain employs TRBV6-5 and TRBJ2-1, with D possibly being TRBD1 (6 bases). The V and J ends lost 6 bases and 0 bases respectively, with 12 bases between them. Germline V gene sequence: CDR1 MNHEY, CDR2 SVGAGI. The CDR3 runs to 15 residues. CDR3 in amino acids: CASRKDSSSYNEQFF. In DNA form, the CDR3 reads TGTGCCAGCAGGAAGGACAGCTCCTCCTACAATGAGCAGTTCTTC.

This chain uses TRBV7-2 with TRBJ2-1; 7 bases map to TRBD2. Germline CDR1 SGHTA, CDR2 FQGNSA. There are 14 residues in the CDR3. J was trimmed by 8 bases and V by 0 bases; bases with no gene match: 4. Written as DNA, the CDR3 is TGTGCCAGCAGCTTAGCGGGGAGGGTGGATGAGCAGTTCTTC. The encoded protein is CASSLAGRVDEQFF. Full variable domain (remainder filled in from reference TRBV7-2 and TRBJ2-1): GAGVSQSPSNKVTEKGKDVELRCDPISGHTALYWYRQSLGQGLEFLIYFQGNSAPDKSGLPSDRFSAERTGGSVSTLTIQRTQQEDSAVYLCASSLAGRVDEQFFGPGTRLTVL.

In this sample, this clone turned up a few times. This chain joins TRBV27 and TRBJ1-2; 8 bases map to TRBD1. The CDR3 is made up of 17 amino acids. V lost 6 bases, J lost 0 bases, and 12 bases stayed unmatched. Germline CDR1 reads MNHEY; CDR2 reads SMNVEV (reference sequence). In nucleotides, the CDR3 is TGTGCCAGCAGACCCGGGACAGGCAGAGAGGCTAACTATGGCTACACCTTC. As protein: CASRPGTGREANYGYTF.

The chain employs TRBV14 and TRBJ2-2; D is possibly TRBD1 (6 bases). The CDR3 contains 15 residues. Trimming cost V 4 bases and J 1 base, with 10 bases left between them. Germline V lookup: CDR1 SGHDN, CDR2 FVKESK. Here the CDR3 reads CASSLLGGNTGELFF. CDR3 bases: TGTGCCAGCAGCCTATTAGGGGGGAACACCGGGGAGCTGTTTTTT. Using reference TRBV14 and TRBJ2-2 for the parts outside the CDR3, the full variable domain is EAGVTQFPSHSVIEKGQTVTLRCDPISGHDNLYWYRRVMGKEIKFLLHFVKESKQDESGMPNNRFLAERTGGTYSTLKVQPAELEDSGVYFCASSLLGGNTGELFFGEGSRLTVL.

This clone was seen just once. V is TRBV7-2 and J is TRBJ2-5, with D possibly TRBD2 on 6 matching bases. The CDR3 consists of 14 residues. V gave up 5 bases and J gave up 5 bases, with 15 bases separating them. Germline CDR1 SGHTA, CDR2 FQGNSA. The DNA of the CDR3 is TGTGCCAGCAGCCTAATGGGGGGACCCGAGACCCAGTACTTC. Translating gives CASSLMGGPETQYF.

The gene calls are TRBV7-8 and TRBJ2-3; 9 positions match TRBD2. CDR1 and CDR2 from the germline V gene are SGHVS and FQNEAQ. Trimming at V came to 6 bases and at J to 11 bases, leaving 6 bases not matched to a gene. This CDR3 has 12 amino acids. The DNA of the CDR3 is TGTGCCAGCAGTTCCGAGCGGGGGGAGCAGTATTTT. As protein: CASSSERGEQYF.

The chain recombines TRBV4-1 with TRBJ2-2; D possibly corresponds to TRBD2 (6 bases). Per germline, CDR1 MGHRA and CDR2 YSYEKL. The V and J ends lost 2 bases and 2 bases respectively, with 15 bases between them. The CDR3 totals 17 residues. CDR3 loop: CASSQHRGTANTGELFF. The CDR3 nucleotides are TGCGCCAGCAGCCAACACCGCGGGACTGCCAACACCGGGGAGCTGTTTTTT.

J is TRBJ2-3 and V is TRBV18; D not certain. This CDR3 contains 13 residues. V lost 4 bases and J lost 3, with 8 bases in between. Germline V gene data show CDR1 as KGHSH and CDR2 as LQKENI. The CDR3 bases are TGTGCCAGCTCACGAAGTAGGACAGATACGCAGTATTTT. This sequence encodes CASSRSRTDTQYF. Full variable domain (missing parts from reference TRBV18 and TRBJ2-3): NAGVMQNPRHLVRRRGQEARLRCSPMKGHSHVYWYRQLPEEGLKFMVYLQKENIIDESGMPKERFSAEFPKEGPSILRIQQVVRGDSAAYFCASSRSRTDTQYFGPGTRLTVL.

This clone showed up just once. The V gene is TRBV6-1, the J gene TRBJ1-1; tentatively, D is TRBD1 (5 bases). CDR1 and CDR2 (germline): MNHNS, SASEGT. The CDR3 consists of 11 residues. The V and J ends lost 9 bases and 5 bases respectively, with 10 bases between them. CDR3 bases: TGTGCCAGTTGTGACAGTACTGAAGCTTTCTTT. Its translation is CASCDSTEAFF.

This clone has only one observation. The chain employs TRBV5-6 and TRBJ1-2, with 8 bases lining up with TRBD1. CDR1 and CDR2 (germline): SGHDT, YYEEEE. Trimming removed 6 bases from V and 4 bases from J; junction bases left unmatched: 8. The CDR3 has 14 residues. The CDR3 DNA is TGTGCCAGCACCCAGGACAGGGCCCTCTATGGCTACACCTTC. It encodes CASTQDRALYGYTF.

This chain uses TRBV6-5 with TRBJ1-2; tentatively, D is TRBD1 (6 bases). The CDR3 consists of 14 residues. V lost 8 bases to trimming and J lost 9 bases, with 22 bases between them. The germline V gene encodes CDR1 MNHEY and CDR2 SVGAGI. The CDR3 DNA is TGTGCCAGCGACTCCGGGGGGCTGCTACCGAGCTACACCTTC. Translating gives CASDSGGLLPSYTF.

In its sample, this clone was seen once. V is TRBV7-9 and J is TRBJ1-2, with TRBD1 as a possible D gene (6 bases). CDR1 is SEHNR and CDR2 is FQNEAQ in the germline V gene (reference sequence). This CDR3 has 13 amino acids. V dropped 3 bases and J dropped 8 bases, with 13 bases sitting between them. CDR3 region: CASSLGKTGGYTF. The DNA for the CDR3 is TGTGCCAGCAGCTTGGGCAAGACAGGAGGCTACACCTTC.

This chain joins TRBV5-1 and TRBJ2-7; the match to TRBD2 covers 7 bases. CDR1 is SGHRS and CDR2 is YFSETQ in the germline V gene. V lost 0 bases, J lost 3 bases, and 3 bases stayed unmatched. The CDR3 sequence is 14 residues long. This CDR3 reads CASSLAGGFYEQYF. The CDR3 coding sequence is TGCGCCAGCAGCTTGGCGGGAGGCTTCTACGAGCAGTACTTC.